This T cell receptor (beta chain) appears in the sequencing data of a study of blood T cell repertoires in COVID-19. Overall study: Sites in the United States, Italy and Spain provided acute and convalescent COVID-19 samples. The cDNA or gDNA used as material had been derived from T cells, B-cell-depleted T cells, or PBMCs.

Original data processing: Estimated nucleated cell counts came from reference gene primer amplification. The method was immunoSEQ multiplex PCR; TCRdb's version includes in-frame clones alone and lacks a portion of them. The V and J calls and the clone size are those of that table, but D and trimming were determined from the DNA. The top ten hold about a third of the sample, which has around 70,000 clones, approximately 84% seen once. The CDR3 is 16 residues long. Trimming removed 0 bases at V and 4 bases at J, with 14 bases between. Per the germline V gene, CDR1 is MNHNY and CDR2 is SVGAGI (reference sequence).

The source of this sequence is a man between 65 and 79 years old with acute or convalescent COVID-19. The sequenced sample was peripheral blood. This rearrangement joins TRBV6-6 to TRBJ2-3; D is perhaps TRBD1 (6 bases). The CDR3 DNA reads TGTGCCAGCAGTTACTCGAGGTCCAGGGGCGCAGATACGCAGTATTTT. It codes for CASSYSRSRGADTQYF.